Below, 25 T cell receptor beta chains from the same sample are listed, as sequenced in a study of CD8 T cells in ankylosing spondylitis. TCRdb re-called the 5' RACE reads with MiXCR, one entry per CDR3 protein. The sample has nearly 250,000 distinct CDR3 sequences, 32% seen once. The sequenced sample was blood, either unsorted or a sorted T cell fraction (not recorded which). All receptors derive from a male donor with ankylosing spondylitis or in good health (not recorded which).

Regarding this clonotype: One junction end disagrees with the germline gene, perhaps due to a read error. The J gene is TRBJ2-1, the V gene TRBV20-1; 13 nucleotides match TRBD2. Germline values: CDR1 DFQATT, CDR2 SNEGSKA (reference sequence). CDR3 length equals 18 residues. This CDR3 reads CCATRTSGGILMGNEQFF. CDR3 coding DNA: TGCTGTGCCACCCGGACTAGCGGGGGAATATTGATGGGGAATGAGCAGTTCTTC.

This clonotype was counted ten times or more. The CDR3 sequence is CSARVLGGHRADTQYF. In DNA form, the CDR3 reads TGCAGTGCTAGAGTGCTCGGGGGGCACCGGGCAGATACGCAGTATTTT. This chain uses TRBV20-1 with TRBJ2-3; TRBD2 is a possible D gene (7 bases). The CDR3 has 16 residues. V gave up 1 base and J gave up 4 bases, with 18 bases separating them. Germline V gives CDR1 DFQATT, CDR2 SNEGSKA (reference sequence).

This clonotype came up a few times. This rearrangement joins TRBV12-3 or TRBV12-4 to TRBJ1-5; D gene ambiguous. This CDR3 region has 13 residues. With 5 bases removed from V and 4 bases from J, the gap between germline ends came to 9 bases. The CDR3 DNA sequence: TGTGCCAGCAGTGCGGTGGGTAATCAGCCCCAGCATTTT. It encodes CASSAVGNQPQHF.

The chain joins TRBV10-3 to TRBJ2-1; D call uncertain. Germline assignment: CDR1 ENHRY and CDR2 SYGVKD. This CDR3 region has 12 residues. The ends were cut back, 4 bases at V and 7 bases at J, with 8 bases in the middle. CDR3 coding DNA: TGTGCCATCAGTGCGGAAGCGAATGAGCAGTTCTTC. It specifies CAISAEANEQFF.

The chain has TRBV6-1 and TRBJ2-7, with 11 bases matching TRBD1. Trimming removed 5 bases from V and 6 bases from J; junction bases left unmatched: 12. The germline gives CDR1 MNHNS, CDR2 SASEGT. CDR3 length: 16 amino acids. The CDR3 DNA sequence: TGTGCCAGCAGTAGCACGGGGGGACAGGGGGTGCGCGAGCAGTACTTC. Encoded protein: CASSSTGGQGVREQYF.

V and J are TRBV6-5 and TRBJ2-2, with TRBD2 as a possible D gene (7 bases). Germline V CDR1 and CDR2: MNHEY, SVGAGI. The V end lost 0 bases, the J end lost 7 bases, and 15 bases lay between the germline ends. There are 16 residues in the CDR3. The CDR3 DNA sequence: TGTGCCAGCAGTTACTCGATAGGGGGGGCCGACGGGGAGCTGTTTTTT. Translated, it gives CASSYSIGGADGELFF.

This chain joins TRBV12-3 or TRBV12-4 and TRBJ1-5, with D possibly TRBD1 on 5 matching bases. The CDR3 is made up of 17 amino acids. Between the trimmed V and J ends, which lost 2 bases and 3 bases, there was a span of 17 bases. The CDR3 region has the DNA TGTGCCAGCAGTTTATTCCCGCGCGGGGGAGTCAATCAGCCCCAGCATTTT. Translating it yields CASSLFPRGGVNQPQHF.

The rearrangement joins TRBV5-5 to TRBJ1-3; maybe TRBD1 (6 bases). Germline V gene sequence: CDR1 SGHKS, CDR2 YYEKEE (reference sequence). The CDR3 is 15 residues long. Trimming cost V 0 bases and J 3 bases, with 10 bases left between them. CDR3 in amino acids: CASSLAGGGGNTIYF. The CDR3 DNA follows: TGTGCCAGCAGCTTGGCGGGGGGCGGTGGAAACACCATATATTTT.

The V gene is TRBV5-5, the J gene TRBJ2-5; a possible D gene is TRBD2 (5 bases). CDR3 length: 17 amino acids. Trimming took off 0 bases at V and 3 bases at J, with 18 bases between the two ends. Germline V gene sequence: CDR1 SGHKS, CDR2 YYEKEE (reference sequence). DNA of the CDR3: TGTGCCAGCAGCTTGGCTCCGGGAATAGGTGGGAAAGAGACCCAGTACTTC. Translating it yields CASSLAPGIGGKETQYF.

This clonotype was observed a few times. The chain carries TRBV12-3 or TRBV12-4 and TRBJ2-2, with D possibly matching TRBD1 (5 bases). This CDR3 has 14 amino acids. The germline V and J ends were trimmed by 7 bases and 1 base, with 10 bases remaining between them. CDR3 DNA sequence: TGTGCCAGCAACCCGACAGAGAACACCGGGGAGCTGTTTTTT. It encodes CASNPTENTGELFF.

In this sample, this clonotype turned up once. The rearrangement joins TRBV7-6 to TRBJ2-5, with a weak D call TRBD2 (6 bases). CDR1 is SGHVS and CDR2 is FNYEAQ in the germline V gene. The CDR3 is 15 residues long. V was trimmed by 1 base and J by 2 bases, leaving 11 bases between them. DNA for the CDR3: TGTGCCAGCAGCTTAGATCGCGGGATACAAGAGACCCAGTACTTC. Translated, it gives CASSLDRGIQETQYF.

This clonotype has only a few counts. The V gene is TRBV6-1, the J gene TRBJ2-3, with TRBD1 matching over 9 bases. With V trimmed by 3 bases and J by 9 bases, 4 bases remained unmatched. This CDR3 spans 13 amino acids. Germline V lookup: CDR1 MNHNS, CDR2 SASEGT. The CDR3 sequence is CASSETGTGTQYF. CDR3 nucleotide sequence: TGTGCCAGCAGTGAGACCGGGACAGGGACGCAGTATTTT.

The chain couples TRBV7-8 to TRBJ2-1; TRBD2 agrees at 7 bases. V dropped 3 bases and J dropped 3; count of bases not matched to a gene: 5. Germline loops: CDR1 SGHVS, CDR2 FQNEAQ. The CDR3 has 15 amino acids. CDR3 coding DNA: TGTGCCAGCAGCTTCCGGGGGGTAGACTACAATGAGCAGTTCTTC. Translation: CASSFRGVDYNEQFF.

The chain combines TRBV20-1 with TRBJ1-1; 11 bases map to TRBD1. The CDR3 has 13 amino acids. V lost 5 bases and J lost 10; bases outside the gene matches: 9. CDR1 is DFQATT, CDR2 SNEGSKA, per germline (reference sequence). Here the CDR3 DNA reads TGCAGTGCTCCGCCCGGACAGGGGGCGCGAGCTTTCTTT. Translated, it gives CSAPPGQGARAFF.

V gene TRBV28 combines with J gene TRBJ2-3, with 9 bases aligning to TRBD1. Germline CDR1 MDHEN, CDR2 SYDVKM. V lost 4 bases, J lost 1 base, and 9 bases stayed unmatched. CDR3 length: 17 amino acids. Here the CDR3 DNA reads TGTGCCAGCAGTTGGCTGCCGGGACAGGGTGGCACAGATACGCAGTATTTT. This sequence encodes CASSWLPGQGGTDTQYF.

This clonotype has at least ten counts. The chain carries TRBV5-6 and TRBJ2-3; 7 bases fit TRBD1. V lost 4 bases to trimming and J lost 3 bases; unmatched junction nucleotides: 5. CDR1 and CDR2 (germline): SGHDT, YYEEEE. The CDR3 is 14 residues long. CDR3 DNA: TGTGCCAGCAGCGGACGGGACAGAACAGATACGCAGTATTTT. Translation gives CASSGRDRTDTQYF.

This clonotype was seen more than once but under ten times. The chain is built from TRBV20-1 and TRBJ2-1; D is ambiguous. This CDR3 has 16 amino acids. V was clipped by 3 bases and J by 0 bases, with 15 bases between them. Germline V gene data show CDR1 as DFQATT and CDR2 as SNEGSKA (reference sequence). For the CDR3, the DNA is TGCAGTGCTAGGCAACTGCAGGCCAGCTCCTACAATGAGCAGTTCTTC. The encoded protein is CSARQLQASSYNEQFF.

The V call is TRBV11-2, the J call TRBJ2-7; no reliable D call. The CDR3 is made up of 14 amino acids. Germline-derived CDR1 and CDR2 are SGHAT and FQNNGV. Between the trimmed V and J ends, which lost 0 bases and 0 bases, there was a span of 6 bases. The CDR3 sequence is CASSLEWSSYEQYF. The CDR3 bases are TGTGCCAGCAGCTTAGAGTGGAGCTCCTACGAGCAGTACTTC.

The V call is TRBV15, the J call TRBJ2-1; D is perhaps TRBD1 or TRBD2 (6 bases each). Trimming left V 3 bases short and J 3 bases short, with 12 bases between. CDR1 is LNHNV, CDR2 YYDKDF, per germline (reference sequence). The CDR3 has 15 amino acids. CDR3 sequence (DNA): TGTGCCACCAGCAGCACCAGGGGACTCTACAATGAGCAGTTCTTC. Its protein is CATSSTRGLYNEQFF.

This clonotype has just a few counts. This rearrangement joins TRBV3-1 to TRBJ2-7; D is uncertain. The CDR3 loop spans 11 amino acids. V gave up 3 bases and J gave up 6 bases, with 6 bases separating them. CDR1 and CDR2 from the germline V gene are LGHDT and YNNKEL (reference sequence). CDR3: CASSQSSEQYF. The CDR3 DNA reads TGTGCCAGCAGCCAGTCTTCCGAGCAGTACTTC.

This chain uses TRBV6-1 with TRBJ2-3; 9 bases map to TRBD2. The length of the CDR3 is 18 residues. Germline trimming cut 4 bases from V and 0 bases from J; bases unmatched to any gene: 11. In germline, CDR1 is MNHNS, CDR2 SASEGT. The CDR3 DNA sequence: TGTGCCAGCAGTGCCCATGCGGGGGGGAAATCTAGCACAGATACGCAGTATTTT. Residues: CASSAHAGGKSSTDTQYF.

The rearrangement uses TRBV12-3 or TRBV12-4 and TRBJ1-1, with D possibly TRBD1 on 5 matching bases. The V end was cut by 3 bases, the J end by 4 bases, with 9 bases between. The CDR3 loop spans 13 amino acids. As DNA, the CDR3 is TGTGCCAGCAGTTTGTCCCAGGGCACTGAAGCTTTCTTT. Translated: CASSLSQGTEAFF.

CDR3 protein: CASSSGLGTEAFF. In DNA form, the CDR3 reads TGTGCCAGCAGCTCCGGACTTGGCACTGAAGCTTTCTTT. The V and J genes are TRBV11-2 and TRBJ1-1; D is undetermined. The CDR3 has 13 amino acids. Trimming cost V 4 bases and J 4 bases, with 10 bases left between them. Per the germline V gene, CDR1 is SGHAT and CDR2 is FQNNGV.

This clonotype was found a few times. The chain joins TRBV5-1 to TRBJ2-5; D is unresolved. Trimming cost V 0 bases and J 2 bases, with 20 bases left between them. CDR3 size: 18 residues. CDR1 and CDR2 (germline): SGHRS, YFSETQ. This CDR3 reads CASSLASGKLLQQETQYF. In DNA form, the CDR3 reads TGCGCCAGCAGCTTGGCGTCCGGCAAACTTTTACAACAAGAGACCCAGTACTTC.

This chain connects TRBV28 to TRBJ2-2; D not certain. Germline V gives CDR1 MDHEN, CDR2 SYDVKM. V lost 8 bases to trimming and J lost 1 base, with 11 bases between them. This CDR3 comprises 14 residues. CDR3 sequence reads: CASFGRLNTGELFF. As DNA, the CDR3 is TGTGCCAGCTTCGGACGGTTGAACACCGGGGAGCTGTTTTTT.